The 29 T cell receptor beta chains below were found in one sample sequenced in a study of T cells after yellow fever vaccination. In TCRdb, the 5' RACE reads were re-called with MiXCR into one record per CDR3 protein. The sample consists of about 580,000 distinct CDR3 sequences, less than 20% of them appearing once. This specimen consisted of PBMCs, obtained about 5 days after the first yellow fever vaccination. These receptor sequences come from a man younger than 35 who received the YFV17D yellow fever vaccine.

This clonotype was detected a few times. The CDR3 DNA reads as TGCAGCGTACGACAGGGTCACTTTATTATGAACACTGAAGCTTTCTTT. Translating gives CSVRQGHFIMNTEAFF. The V gene is TRBV29-1, the J gene TRBJ1-1, with 7 bases matching TRBD1. The CDR3 is 16 residues long. Germline V gene data show CDR1 as SQVTM and CDR2 as ANQGSEA. Trimming removed 6 bases from V and 0 bases from J; junction bases left unmatched: 13.

V is TRBV6-1 and J is TRBJ2-7; maybe TRBD2 (5 bases). The CDR3 consists of 13 residues. From germline, CDR1 is MNHNS and CDR2 SASEGT. Trimming left V 10 bases short and J 0 bases short, with 13 bases between. The CDR3, as DNA: TGTGCCACCCCGGACCGGGACTCCTACGAGCAGTACTTC. This gives the protein CATPDRDSYEQYF.

This clonotype has only a few counts. The rearrangement links TRBV6-4 to TRBJ2-3; tentatively, D is TRBD2 (6 bases). V gave up 2 bases and J gave up 0 bases, with 12 bases separating them. The CDR3 contains 16 residues. Germline V gene lookup returns CDR1 MRHNA and CDR2 SNTAGT. CDR3 amino acids: CASSDSSRGSTDTQYF. The CDR3 DNA is TGTGCCAGCAGTGACAGTAGCCGGGGGAGCACAGATACGCAGTATTTT.

DNA for the CDR3: TGTGCCAGCAGCTCCGCCTCCTTCGGGGGCAATGAGCAGTTCTTC. The encoded protein is CASSSASFGGNEQFF. J is TRBJ2-1 and V is TRBV7-2; a possible D gene is TRBD2 (6 bases). Trimming removed 4 bases at V and 6 bases at J, with 16 bases between. CDR1 is SGHTA, CDR2 FQGNSA, per germline. This CDR3 contains 15 residues.

The V gene is TRBV24-1, the J gene TRBJ1-1; TRBD1 matches 12 bases. The CDR3 runs 13 residues. Looked up from germline, CDR1 is KGHDR and CDR2 is SFDVKD. V lost 9 bases, J lost 11 bases, and 9 bases stayed unmatched. As DNA, the CDR3 is TGTGCCACCGCGTCGGGACAGGGGGCTGGCGCTTTCTTT. It specifies CATASGQGAGAFF.

This rearrangement joins TRBV27 to TRBJ2-5, with D possibly matching TRBD2 (5 bases). This CDR3 spans 13 amino acids. CDR1 MNHEY and CDR2 SMNVEV come from the germline V gene (reference sequence). V was shortened by 6 bases and J by 4 bases, with 12 bases between the two germline ends. CDR3 sequence reads: CASSIPGTETQYF. CDR3 coding DNA: TGTGCCAGCAGCATCCCGGGAACAGAGACCCAGTACTTC.

This clonotype turned up a few times. V is TRBV5-8 and J is TRBJ2-1; 8 nucleotides line up with TRBD2. CDR3 size: 17 residues. Trimming at V came to 0 bases and at J to 0 bases, leaving 5 bases not matched to a gene. CDR1 and CDR2 from the germline V gene are SGHTS and YDEGEE. Here the CDR3 DNA reads TGTGCCAGCAGCTTGGCCGGGCGGGGGGCCTCCTACAATGAGCAGTTCTTC. The encoded protein is CASSLAGRGASYNEQFF.

This clonotype was seen a handful of times. CDR3 DNA: TGTGCCAGCAGCTTTCAGCCAAATGAAAAACTGTTTTTT. Amino acid sequence: CASSFQPNEKLFF. The V call is TRBV5-4, the J call TRBJ1-4, with no clear D. This CDR3 comprises 13 residues. V lost 2 bases to trimming and J lost 5 bases, with 7 bases between them. The V gene's germline CDR1 is SGHNT and CDR2 YYREEE (reference sequence). The full variable domain, its missing parts supplied by reference TRBV5-4 and TRBJ1-4, is ETGVTQSPTHLIKTRGQQVTLRCSSQSGHNTVSWYQQALGQGPQFIFQYYREEENGRGNFPPRFSGLQFPNYSSELNVNALELDDSALYLCASSFQPNEKLFFGSGTQLSVL.

CDR3 bases: TGTGCCAGCAGCCGAAATCAGGGGGCCGGGGAGCTGTTTTTT. Its translation: CASSRNQGAGELFF. J is TRBJ2-2 and V is TRBV11-3; 7 bases line up with TRBD1. The CDR3 consists of 14 residues. After removal of 5 bases from V and 6 bases from J, the junction contained 6 bases not matched to a gene. Per germline, CDR1 SGHNT and CDR2 YENEEA. Drawing the rest from reference TRBV11-3 and TRBJ2-2, the complete variable domain is EAGVVQSPRYKIIEKKQPVAFWCNPISGHNTLYWYLQNLGQGPELLIRYENEEAVDDSQLPKDRFSAERLKGVDSTLKIQPAELGDSAVYLCASSRNQGAGELFFGEGSRLTVL.

In its sample, this clonotype was seen many times. The chain joins TRBV29-1 to TRBJ1-1; D call uncertain. The CDR3 sequence is 12 residues long. In germline, CDR1 is SQVTM, CDR2 ANQGSEA. V shed 4 bases and J shed 0 bases, with 6 bases lying between them. CDR3: CSVARMNTEAFF. CDR3 bases: TGCAGCGTTGCCAGGATGAACACTGAAGCTTTCTTT.

This clonotype was seen more than once but under ten times. This chain joins TRBV5-1 and TRBJ1-6; no reliable D call. Trimming took off 0 bases at V and 10 bases at J, with 11 bases between the two ends. The CDR3 has 14 amino acids. Germline V gene lookup returns CDR1 SGHRS and CDR2 YFSETQ. Here the CDR3 DNA reads TGCGCCAGCAGCTTGGTAGGCAGTTCCTCACCCCTCCACTTT. Translation gives CASSLVGSSSPLHF. Full variable domain (missing parts from reference TRBV5-1 and TRBJ1-6): KAGVTQTPRYLIKTRGQQVTLSCSPISGHRSVSWYQQTPGQGLQFLFEYFSETQRNKGNFPGRFSGRQFSNSRSEMNVSTLELGDSALYLCASSLVGSSSPLHFGNGTRLTVT.

This clonotype was recorded many times. V gene TRBV12-3 or TRBV12-4 combines with J gene TRBJ1-1; 11 nucleotides align to TRBD1. This CDR3 contains 13 residues. Trimming removed 5 bases from V and 5 bases from J; junction bases left unmatched: 1. This CDR3 reads CASSGTGGTEAFF. For the CDR3, the DNA is TGTGCCAGCAGTGGGACAGGGGGGACTGAAGCTTTCTTT.

This chain joins TRBV5-6 and TRBJ1-1; weak D call: TRBD1 (6 bases). CDR1 is SGHDT and CDR2 is YYEEEE in the germline V gene. The CDR3 totals 13 residues. Trimming removed 2 bases at V and 7 bases at J, with 12 bases between. The CDR3 loop is CASSLLGANEAFF. The CDR3 DNA is TGTGCCAGCAGCTTACTGGGGGCGAATGAAGCTTTCTTT.

For the CDR3, the DNA is TGTGCCTGCGGTGGGGACAGACTTAACTATGGCTACACCTTC. This encodes CACGGDRLNYGYTF. V gene TRBV2 combines with J gene TRBJ1-2; 7 bases line up with TRBD1. The V gene end was trimmed by 11 bases and the J gene end by 1 base; junction bases not matched to a gene: 10. This CDR3 has 14 amino acids. CDR1 is SNHLY, CDR2 FYNNEI, per germline.

This clonotype was found a few times. This chain connects TRBV4-3 to TRBJ2-7; D possibly corresponds to TRBD1 (6 bases). V was clipped by 1 base and J by 1 base, with 11 bases between them. Germline CDR1 is LGHNA and CDR2 is YSLEER. The CDR3 spans 15 residues. Here the CDR3 DNA reads TGCGCCAGCAGCCAAGGGACAGCCAAGTCCTACGAGCAGTACTTC. Translation gives CASSQGTAKSYEQYF.

Regarding this clonotype: Sequence at one end of the junction differs from germline and may be a read error. The V call is TRBV5-6, the J call TRBJ2-1; D unclear. CDR3 length: 12 amino acids. Germline CDR1 SGHDT, CDR2 YYEEEE. The CDR3 region has the DNA TGTGCCAGCAGCCTCCCGTGGAATGAGAAGTTCTTC. As protein: CASSLPWNEKFF.

This clonotype was detected a few times. The chain carries TRBV5-1 and TRBJ2-5; 11 bases agree with TRBD1. Germline V gives CDR1 SGHRS, CDR2 YFSETQ. This CDR3 spans 19 amino acids. J lost 0 bases, V lost 0 bases, and 10 bases had no gene match. CDR3 in amino acids: CASSLAGQGALGYQETQYF. CDR3 sequence (DNA): TGCGCCAGCAGCTTGGCCGGACAGGGGGCTCTAGGGTACCAAGAGACCCAGTACTTC.

The CDR3, as DNA: TGTGCCAGCACCTCGGGGCCTCATAATGAAAAACTGTTTTTT. The encoded protein is CASTSGPHNEKLFF. The chain is built from TRBV2 and TRBJ1-4; D perhaps matches TRBD1 (5 bases). The CDR3 covers 14 residues. The germline V gene has CDR1 SNHLY and CDR2 FYNNEI. V was shortened by 7 bases and J by 4 bases, with 13 bases between the two germline ends.

J is TRBJ1-5 and V is TRBV9; D not resolved. The CDR3 spans 16 residues. Between the trimmed V and J ends, which lost 3 bases and 5 bases, there was a span of 18 bases. In germline, CDR1 is SGDLS, CDR2 YYNGEE. CDR3 DNA: TGTGCCAGCAGCGCAGGAGGCAGCCTGCCCCATCAGCCCCAGCATTTT. It is translated as CASSAGGSLPHQPQHF.

This clonotype was seen a few times. V is TRBV20-1 and J is TRBJ2-5; maybe TRBD1 (5 bases). Germline CDR1 DFQATT, CDR2 SNEGSKA (reference sequence). This CDR3 region has 13 residues. V shed 5 bases and J shed 4 bases, with 14 bases lying between them. The CDR3 coding sequence is TGCAGTGCTCCTGGGGCCTCTATAGAGACCCAGTACTTC. Its protein product is CSAPGASIETQYF.

This clonotype was recorded a few times. The chain couples TRBV5-1 to TRBJ2-5; 7 nucleotides line up with TRBD1. Germline V lookup: CDR1 SGHRS, CDR2 YFSETQ. CDR3 length: 16 amino acids. After removal of 3 bases from V and 1 base from J, the junction contained 9 bases not matched to a gene. DNA for the CDR3: TGCGCCAGCAGCTCTCGGACAGGACTTCTCCAAGAGACCCAGTACTTC. It codes for CASSSRTGLLQETQYF. The full variable domain, its missing parts supplied by reference TRBV5-1 and TRBJ2-5, is KAGVTQTPRYLIKTRGQQVTLSCSPISGHRSVSWYQQTPGQGLQFLFEYFSETQRNKGNFPGRFSGRQFSNSRSEMNVSTLELGDSALYLCASSSRTGLLQETQYFGPGTRLLVL.

This clonotype was picked up one time. This rearrangement joins TRBV20-1 to TRBJ1-2, with no clear D. The V end was cut by 2 bases, the J end by 2 bases, with 12 bases between. From germline, CDR1 is DFQATT and CDR2 SNEGSKA (reference sequence). The CDR3 totals 14 residues. CDR3 coding DNA: TGCAGTGCTAGACGAGGGAAGGAAAACTATGGCTACACCTTC. As protein: CSARRGKENYGYTF.

The J gene is TRBJ1-6, the V gene TRBV19, with 9 bases aligning to TRBD1. The CDR3 is 18 amino acids. The V segment lost 7 bases and the J segment 3 bases; nucleotides outside the gene matches: 13. Germline CDR1 LNHDA, CDR2 SQIVND (reference sequence). CDR3: CASKPDPQGASYNSPLHF. CDR3 nucleotides: TGTGCCAGTAAACCCGACCCACAGGGGGCTAGCTATAATTCACCCCTCCACTTT.

This clonotype has more than one count but fewer than ten. The V call is TRBV5-6, the J call TRBJ2-1; 10 bases are shared with TRBD1. This CDR3 has 15 residues. Germline lookup yields CDR1 SGHDT and CDR2 YYEEEE. V trimming: 4 bases; J trimming: 2 bases; junction bases outside the gene matches: 3. The CDR3 nucleotides are TGTGCCAGCAGCGTGGACAGGGGGGCCTACAATGAGCAGTTCTTC. Translation gives CASSVDRGAYNEQFF.

The chain uses TRBV2 and TRBJ2-7; D not resolved. The germline CDR1 and CDR2 sequences are SNHLY and FYNNEI. V was trimmed by 4 bases and J by 7 bases, leaving 14 bases between them. This CDR3 region has 13 residues. The CDR3 region has the DNA TGTGCCAGCAGTGGCCAGCCGTCTACGGAGCAGTACGTC. Residues: CASSGQPSTEQYV.

The V and J genes are TRBV12-3 or TRBV12-4 and TRBJ1-4; the D is unclear. Trimming shortened V by 5 bases and J by 7 bases, and 8 bases separated the two germline ends. This CDR3 has 12 residues. The CDR3 here is CASSPQIEKLFF. The CDR3 nucleotides are TGTGCCAGCAGTCCACAGATTGAAAAACTGTTTTTT.

This clonotype was seen a handful of times. CDR3 coding DNA: TGCGCCAGCAGCGGGAGGCTTCAAGAGACCCAGTACTTC. It translates to CASSGRLQETQYF. The gene calls are TRBV5-1 and TRBJ2-5; TRBD2 is a possible D gene (6 bases). The CDR3 consists of 13 residues. Germline V CDR1 and CDR2: SGHRS, YFSETQ. V lost 4 bases to trimming and J lost 2 bases, with 9 bases between them.

V gene TRBV7-2 combines with J gene TRBJ2-5, with a tentative D call TRBD2 (5 bases). V lost 5 bases and J lost 2, with 9 bases in between. Germline V gene sequence: CDR1 SGHTA, CDR2 FQGNSA. The CDR3 totals 13 residues. The CDR3 reads CASSATSQETQYF. In nucleotides, the CDR3 is TGTGCCAGCAGCGCAACTAGTCAAGAGACCCAGTACTTC.

The V call is TRBV6-2 or TRBV6-3, the J call TRBJ2-3; D ambiguous. CDR3 length: 12 residues. Germline V gene data show CDR1 as MNHEY and CDR2 as SVGEGT. With 4 bases removed from V and 8 bases from J, the gap between germline ends came to 10 bases. DNA of the CDR3: TGTGCCAGCAGTTTCCCAAGTCCTACGCAGTATTTT. It translates to CASSFPSPTQYF.